This TCR beta chain was documented in a study of blood T cell repertoires in COVID-19 (dated by TCRdb to the early 2020s). Broadly, across the study: Collaborator samples came from the United States, Italy and Spain and covered acute and convalescent phases of COVID-19. The repertoires were made available in a free public database intended to serve as a resource for research on the immune response to SARS-CoV-2. Nearly every sample came with metadata listing a de-identified subject ID, COVID-19 status, age in years and sex. Deeply sampled blood TCRbeta repertoires from subjects exposed to, actively infected with, or recovered from COVID-19 were included in the dataset. Samples came from the ongoing ImmuneRACE study (first 160 participants) plus 1,254 subjects from 6 global collaborators. The material from the prospective study consisted of cDNA or gDNA derived from T cells, B-cell-depleted T cells, or PBMCs. Where available, HLA class I and class II types were obtained from metadata supplied by the sample provider rather than from assay-based typing.

The cysteine opens and the phenylalanine closes a CDR3 of 14 amino acids. Only the CDR3 part of the read is kept: 42 bases, read in frame from the first base. Deletion took 4 bases off V and 6 bases off J, with a span of 13 bases between the germline ends. According to the germline V gene, CDR1 reads SGHRS and CDR2 reads YFSETQ. TCRbeta CDR3 regions were amplified from genomic DNA by means of the immunoSEQ Assay, a bias-controlled multiplex PCR. Under the source paper's analysis protocol: The number of nucleated cells in each sample was estimated by amplification of reference gene primers within the assay. To quantify the absolute abundance of each unique TCRbeta CDR3 rearrangement, sequence reads were collapsed and filtered. For each sample, productive Simpson clonality was calculated by taking the square root of Simpson's diversity index across productive rearrangements. Held by TCRdb, this immuneACCESS table contains in-frame sequences only and omits some clones. Under half of the omission traces to an unresolved V gene where checked; the cause of the rest is unknown. The DNA was the basis for D and trimming; V, J and clone size are from that table. This sample comprises approximately 330,000 clones, roughly 90% of them detected only once. Of the sample, roughly 9.9% is held by the ten largest clones.

One collaborating source in Seattle enrolled patients while the patients were actively infected and followed the patients over time throughout the course of disease. Whole blood was collected in K2EDTA tubes by collaborating institutions according to the institutions' own protocols. Collaborator samples were shipped for TCRbeta analysis as frozen whole blood, isolated PBMCs, or DNA extracted from either sample type. Findings and caveats that apply to the study as a whole: How much clinical and demographic metadata was included differed by source and by participant, and the metadata was provided uncurated.

This clone was seen a single time. The antigen it recognizes is unknown. No base qualities exist here, and no much larger clone lies one base off it. Material for sequencing was peripheral blood. The chain is encoded by TRBV5-1 joined to TRBJ2-2; D gene: possibly TRBD2, on 5 matching bases. The sequence was obtained from a man between 25 and 39 years old with COVID-19, enrolled during active disease. The CDR3 is CASSPGPGAGELFF. The DNA reads as follows: TGCGCCAGCAGCCCCGGACCCGGGGCCGGGGAGCTGTTTTTT.